This TCR beta chain was retrieved from a study of blood T cell repertoires in COVID-19. The germline V gene encodes CDR1 KGHSH and CDR2 LQKENI. This CDR3 contains 13 residues. With 4 bases removed from V and 1 base from J, the gap between germline ends came to 7 bases. Sequencing was performed with immunoSEQ multiplex PCR; in TCRdb, only in-frame clones are kept and a portion is missing. The sample lists 130,000 to 150,000 clones; roughly 80% were seen once. The receptor comes from a human donor in a cohort sampled during active COVID-19. This chain connects TRBV18 to TRBJ2-5, with a tentative D call TRBD2 (6 bases). The sequenced material came from peripheral blood. The CDR3 region is CASSRGIQETQYF. CDR3 coding DNA: TGTGCCAGCTCACGCGGGATCCAAGAGACCCAGTACTTC.